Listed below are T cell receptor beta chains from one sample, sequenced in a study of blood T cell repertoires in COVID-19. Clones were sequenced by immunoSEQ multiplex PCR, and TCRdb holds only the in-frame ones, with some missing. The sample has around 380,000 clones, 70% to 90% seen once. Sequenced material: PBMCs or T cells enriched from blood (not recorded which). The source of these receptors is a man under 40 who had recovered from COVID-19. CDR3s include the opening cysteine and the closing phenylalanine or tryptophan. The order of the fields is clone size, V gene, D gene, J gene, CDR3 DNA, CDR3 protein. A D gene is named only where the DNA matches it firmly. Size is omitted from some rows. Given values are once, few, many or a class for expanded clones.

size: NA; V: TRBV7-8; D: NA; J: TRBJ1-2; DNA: TGTGCCAGCAGCTTAGAAGGCGGCCGCGGCTACACCTTC; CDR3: CASSLEGGRGYTF
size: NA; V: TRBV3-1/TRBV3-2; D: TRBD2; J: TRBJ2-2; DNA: TGTGCCAGCAGCAGATTCCGACTAGCGGGGAACACCGGGGAGCTGTTTTTT; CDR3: CASSRFRLAGNTGELFF
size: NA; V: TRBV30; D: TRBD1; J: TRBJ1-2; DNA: TGTGCCTGGAGTGTACCTGGGACAGGGGGAGAGATCTATGGCTACACCTTC; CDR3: CAWSVPGTGGEIYGYTF
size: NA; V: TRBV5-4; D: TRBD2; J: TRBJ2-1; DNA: TGTGCCAGCTCCCCCGTTAGCGGGGGAAATGAGCAGTTCTTC; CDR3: CASSPVSGGNEQFF
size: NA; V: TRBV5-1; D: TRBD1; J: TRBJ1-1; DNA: TGCGCCAGCAGCACAGGGGTATCGGACACTGAAGCTTTCTTT; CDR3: CASSTGVSDTEAFF
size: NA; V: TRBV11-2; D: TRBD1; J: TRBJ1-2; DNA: TGTGCCAGCAGCACCAAACAGGGGTATGGCTACACCTTC; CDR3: CASSTKQGYGYTF
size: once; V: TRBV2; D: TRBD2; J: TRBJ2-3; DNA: TGTGCCAGCAGTGCGGCTAGCGGGGCAACAGATACGCAGTATTTT; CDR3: CASSAASGATDTQYF
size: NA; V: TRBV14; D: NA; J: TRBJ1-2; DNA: TGTGCCAGCAGTTACAGGGTCGTAGGTGGCTACACCTTC; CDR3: CASSYRVVGGYTF
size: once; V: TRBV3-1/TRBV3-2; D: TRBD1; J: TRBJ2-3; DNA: TGTGCCAGCAGCCAAGGCCTCGGGACAGGGGACCCAGATACGCAGTATTTT; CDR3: CASSQGLGTGDPDTQYF
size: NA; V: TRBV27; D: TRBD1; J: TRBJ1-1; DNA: TGTGCCAGCAGTCAAAGGGGGCTATACACTGAAGCTTTCTTT; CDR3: CASSQRGLYTEAFF
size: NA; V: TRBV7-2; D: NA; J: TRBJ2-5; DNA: TGTGCCAGCAGCCCGAGGGGGGGTGGGACCCAGTACTTC; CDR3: CASSPRGGGTQYF
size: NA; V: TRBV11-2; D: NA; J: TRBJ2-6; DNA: TGTGCCAGCAGCTTAGTCGGGGGTTGGTCTGGGGCCAACGTCCTGACTTTC; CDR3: CASSLVGGWSGANVLTF
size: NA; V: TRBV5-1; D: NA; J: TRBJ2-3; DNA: TGCGCCAGCAGCATACAGGGCTCTGGCCGGACAGATACGCAGTATTTT; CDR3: CASSIQGSGRTDTQYF
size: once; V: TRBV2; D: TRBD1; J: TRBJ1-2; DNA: TGTGCCAGCAGCCGGGACAGGGAGGCCTATGGCTACACCTTC; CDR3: CASSRDREAYGYTF
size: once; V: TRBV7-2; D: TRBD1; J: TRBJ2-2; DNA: TGTGCCAGCAGCACAAGACAGGGGATCGGGACCGGGGAGCTGTTTTTT; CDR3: CASSTRQGIGTGELFF
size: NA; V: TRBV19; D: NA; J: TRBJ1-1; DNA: TGTGCCAGTAGTATAGTAGGCAGGGTGAACACTGAAGCTTTCTTT; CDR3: CASSIVGRVNTEAFF
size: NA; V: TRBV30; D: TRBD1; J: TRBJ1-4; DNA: TGTGCCTGGACTCCTGGACAGGGCGGTGAACTGTTTTTT; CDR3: CAWTPGQGGELFF
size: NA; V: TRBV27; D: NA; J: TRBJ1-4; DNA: TGTGCCAGCAGTTTATCCGCCGGAGCTAATGAAAAACTGTTTTTT; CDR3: CASSLSAGANEKLFF
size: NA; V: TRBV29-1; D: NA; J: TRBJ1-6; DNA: TGCAGCGTTGGTGCAGGGGATAATTCACCCCTCCACTTT; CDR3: CSVGAGDNSPLHF
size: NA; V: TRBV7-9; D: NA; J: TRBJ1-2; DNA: TGTGCCAGCAGCTTACGGTTTGGGGCGGATTATGGCTACACCTTC; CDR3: CASSLRFGADYGYTF
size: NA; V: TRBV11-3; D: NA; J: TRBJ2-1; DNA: TGTGCCAGCAGCTTCAGGGGGGTCAATGATTACAATGAGCAGTTCTTC; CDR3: CASSFRGVNDYNEQFF
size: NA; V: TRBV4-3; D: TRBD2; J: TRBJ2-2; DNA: TGCGCCAGCAGCCAAGATTTCGGGAGGGTAGGCGGGGAGCTGTTTTTT; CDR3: CASSQDFGRVGGELFF
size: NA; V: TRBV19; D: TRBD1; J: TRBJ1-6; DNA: TGTGCCAGTAGTATTGGACAGGGAAATTCACCCCTCCACTTT; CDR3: CASSIGQGNSPLHF
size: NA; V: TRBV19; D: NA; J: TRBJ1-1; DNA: TGTGCCAGTAGTGGGGAGGTCAGGACTGAAGCTTTCTTT; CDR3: CASSGEVRTEAFF
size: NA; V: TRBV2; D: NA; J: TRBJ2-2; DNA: TGTGCCAGCAGTCAGACAGGGAGGACCGGGGAGCTGTTTTTT; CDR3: CASSQTGRTGELFF
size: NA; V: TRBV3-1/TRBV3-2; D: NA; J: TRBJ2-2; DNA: TGTGCCAGCAGCCAAATCAGGGAGAACACCGGGGAGCTGTTTTTT; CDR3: CASSQIRENTGELFF
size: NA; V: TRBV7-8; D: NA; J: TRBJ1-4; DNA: TGTGCCAGCAGCTTTGACAGTACGAATGAAAAACTGTTTTTT; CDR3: CASSFDSTNEKLFF
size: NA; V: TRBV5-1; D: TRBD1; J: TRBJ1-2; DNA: TGCGCCAGCAGCTTACGGGAGGGGGCGGACTATGGCTACACCTTC; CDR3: CASSLREGADYGYTF